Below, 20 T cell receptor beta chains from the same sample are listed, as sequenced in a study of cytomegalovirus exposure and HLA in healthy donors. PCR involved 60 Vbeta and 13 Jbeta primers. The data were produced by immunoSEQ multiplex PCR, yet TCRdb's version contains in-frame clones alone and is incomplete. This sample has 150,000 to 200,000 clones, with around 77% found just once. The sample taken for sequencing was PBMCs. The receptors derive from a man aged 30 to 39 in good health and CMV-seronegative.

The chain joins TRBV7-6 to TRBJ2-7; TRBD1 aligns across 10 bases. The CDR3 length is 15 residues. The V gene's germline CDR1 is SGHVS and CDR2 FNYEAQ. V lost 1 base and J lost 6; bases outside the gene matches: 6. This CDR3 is CASSLGGQGKGEQYF. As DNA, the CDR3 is TGTGCCAGCAGCTTAGGGGGACAGGGGAAAGGCGAGCAGTACTTC.

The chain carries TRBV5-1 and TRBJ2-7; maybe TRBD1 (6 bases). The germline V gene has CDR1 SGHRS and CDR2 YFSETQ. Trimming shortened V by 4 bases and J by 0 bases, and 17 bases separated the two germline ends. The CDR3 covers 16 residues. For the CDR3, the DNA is TGCGCCAGCAGCCGCCGACAGGACCCTATCTCCTACGAGCAGTACTTC. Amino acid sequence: CASSRRQDPISYEQYF. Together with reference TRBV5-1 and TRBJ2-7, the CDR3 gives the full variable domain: KAGVTQTPRYLIKTRGQQVTLSCSPISGHRSVSWYQQTPGQGLQFLFEYFSETQRNKGNFPGRFSGRQFSNSRSEMNVSTLELGDSALYLCASSRRQDPISYEQYFGPGTRLTVT.

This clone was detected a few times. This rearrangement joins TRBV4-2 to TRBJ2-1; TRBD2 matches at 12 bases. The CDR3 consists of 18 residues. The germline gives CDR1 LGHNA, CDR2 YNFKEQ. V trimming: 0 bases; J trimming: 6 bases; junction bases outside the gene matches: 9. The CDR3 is CASSQDWRTSGNLNEQFF. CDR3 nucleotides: TGTGCCAGCAGCCAAGATTGGAGGACTAGCGGGAACCTCAATGAGCAGTTCTTC.

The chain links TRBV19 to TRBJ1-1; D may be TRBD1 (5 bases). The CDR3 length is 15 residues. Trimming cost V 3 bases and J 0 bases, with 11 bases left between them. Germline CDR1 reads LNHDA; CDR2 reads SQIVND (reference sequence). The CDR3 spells CASSIGKGMNTEAFF. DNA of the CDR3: TGTGCCAGTAGTATTGGGAAGGGGATGAACACTGAAGCTTTCTTT.

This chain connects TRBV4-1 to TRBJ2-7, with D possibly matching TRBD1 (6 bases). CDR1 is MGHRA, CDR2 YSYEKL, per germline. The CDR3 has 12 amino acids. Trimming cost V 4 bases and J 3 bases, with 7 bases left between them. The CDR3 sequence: CASSPDSYEQYF. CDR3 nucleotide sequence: TGCGCCAGCAGCCCGGACAGCTACGAGCAGTACTTC.

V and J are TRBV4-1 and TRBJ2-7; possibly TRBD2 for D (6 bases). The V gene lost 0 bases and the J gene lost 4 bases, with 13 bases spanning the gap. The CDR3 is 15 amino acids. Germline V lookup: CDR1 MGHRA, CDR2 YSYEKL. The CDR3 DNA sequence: TGCGCCAGCAGCCAAGACCCCGGGAGTAATTACGAGCAGTACTTC. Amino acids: CASSQDPGSNYEQYF.

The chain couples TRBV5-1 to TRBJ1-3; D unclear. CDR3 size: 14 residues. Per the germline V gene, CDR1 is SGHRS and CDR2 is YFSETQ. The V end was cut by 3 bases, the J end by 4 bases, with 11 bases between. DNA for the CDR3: TGCGCCAGCAGCTCCGACAAGAAGGGAAACACCATATATTTT. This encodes CASSSDKKGNTIYF. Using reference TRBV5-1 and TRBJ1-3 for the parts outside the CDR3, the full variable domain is KAGVTQTPRYLIKTRGQQVTLSCSPISGHRSVSWYQQTPGQGLQFLFEYFSETQRNKGNFPGRFSGRQFSNSRSEMNVSTLELGDSALYLCASSSDKKGNTIYFGEGSWLTVV.

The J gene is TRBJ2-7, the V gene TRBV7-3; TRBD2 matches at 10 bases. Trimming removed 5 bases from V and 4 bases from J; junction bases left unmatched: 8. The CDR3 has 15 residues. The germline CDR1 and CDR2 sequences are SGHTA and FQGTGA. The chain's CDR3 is CASSQLGTSAYEQYF. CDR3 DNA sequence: TGTGCCAGCAGCCAACTAGGGACTAGCGCTTACGAGCAGTACTTC.

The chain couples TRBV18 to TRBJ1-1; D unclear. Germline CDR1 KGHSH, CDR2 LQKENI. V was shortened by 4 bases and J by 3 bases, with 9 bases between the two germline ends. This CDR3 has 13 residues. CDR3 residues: CASSQDRDTEAFF. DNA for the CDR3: TGTGCCAGCTCACAAGACCGGGACACTGAAGCTTTCTTT.

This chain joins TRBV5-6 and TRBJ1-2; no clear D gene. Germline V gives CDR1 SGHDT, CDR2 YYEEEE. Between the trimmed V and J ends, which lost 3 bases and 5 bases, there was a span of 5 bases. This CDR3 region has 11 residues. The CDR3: CASSSKYGYTF. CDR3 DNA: TGTGCCAGCAGCTCCAAATATGGCTACACCTTC.

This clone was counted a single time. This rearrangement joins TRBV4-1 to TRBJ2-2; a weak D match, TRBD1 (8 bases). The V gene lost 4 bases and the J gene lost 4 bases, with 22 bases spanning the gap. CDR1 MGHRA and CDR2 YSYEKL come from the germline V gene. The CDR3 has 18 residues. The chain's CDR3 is CASSLLRSGGGSTGELFF. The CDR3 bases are TGCGCCAGCAGCCTTTTAAGATCAGGGGGCGGGAGCACCGGGGAGCTGTTTTTT.

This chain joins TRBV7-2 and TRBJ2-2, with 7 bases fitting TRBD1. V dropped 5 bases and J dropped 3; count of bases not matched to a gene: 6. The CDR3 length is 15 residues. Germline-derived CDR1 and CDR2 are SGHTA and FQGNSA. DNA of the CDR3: TGTGCCAGCAGCGTCGGGACAGCGCACACCGGGGAGCTGTTTTTT. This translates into CASSVGTAHTGELFF.

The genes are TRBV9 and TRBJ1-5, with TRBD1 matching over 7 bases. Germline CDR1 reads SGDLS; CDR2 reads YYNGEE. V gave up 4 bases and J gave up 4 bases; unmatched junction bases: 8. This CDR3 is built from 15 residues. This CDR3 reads CASSRQGGSNQPQHF. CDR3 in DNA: TGTGCCAGCAGCAGACAGGGTGGTTCGAATCAGCCCCAGCATTTT.

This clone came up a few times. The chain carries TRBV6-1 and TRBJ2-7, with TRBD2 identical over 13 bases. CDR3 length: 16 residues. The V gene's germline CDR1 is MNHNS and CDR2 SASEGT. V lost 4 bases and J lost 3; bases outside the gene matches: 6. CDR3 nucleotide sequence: TGTGCCAGCAGTGCGGGACTAGCGGGGATCGTCTACGAGCAGTACTTC. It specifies CASSAGLAGIVYEQYF.

DNA of the CDR3: TGTGCCAGCAGCTCGACAGGTTTAGAAAACGAGCAGTACTTC. The encoded protein is CASSSTGLENEQYF. J is TRBJ2-7 and V is TRBV11-2; maybe TRBD1 (6 bases). V was clipped by 4 bases and J by 5 bases, with 15 bases between them. This CDR3 has 14 amino acids. CDR1 is SGHAT, CDR2 FQNNGV, per germline.

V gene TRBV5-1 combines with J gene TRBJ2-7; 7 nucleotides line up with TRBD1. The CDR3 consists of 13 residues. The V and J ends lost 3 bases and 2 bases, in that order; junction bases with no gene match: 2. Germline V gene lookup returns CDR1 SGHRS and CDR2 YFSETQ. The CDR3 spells CASSSTGAYEQYF. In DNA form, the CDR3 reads TGCGCCAGCAGCTCAACAGGGGCCTACGAGCAGTACTTC.

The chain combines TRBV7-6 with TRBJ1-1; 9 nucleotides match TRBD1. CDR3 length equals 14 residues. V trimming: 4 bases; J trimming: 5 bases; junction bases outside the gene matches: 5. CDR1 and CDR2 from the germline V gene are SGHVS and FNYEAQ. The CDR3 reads CASSWGQGRTEAFF. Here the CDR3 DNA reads TGTGCCAGCAGCTGGGGACAGGGACGGACTGAAGCTTTCTTT.

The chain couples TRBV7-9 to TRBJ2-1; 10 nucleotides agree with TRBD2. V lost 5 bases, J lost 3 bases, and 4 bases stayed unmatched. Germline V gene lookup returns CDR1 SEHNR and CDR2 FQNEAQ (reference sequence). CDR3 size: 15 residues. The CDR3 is CASSRIAGGYNEQFF. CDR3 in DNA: TGTGCCAGCAGCCGCATAGCGGGAGGCTACAATGAGCAGTTCTTC.

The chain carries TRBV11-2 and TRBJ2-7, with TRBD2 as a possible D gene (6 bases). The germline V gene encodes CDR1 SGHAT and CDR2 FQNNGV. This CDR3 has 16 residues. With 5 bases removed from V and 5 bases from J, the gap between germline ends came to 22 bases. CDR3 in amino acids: CASSPPGLPGPDEQYF. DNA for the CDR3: TGTGCCAGCAGCCCCCCGGGACTCCCGGGCCCAGACGAGCAGTACTTC.

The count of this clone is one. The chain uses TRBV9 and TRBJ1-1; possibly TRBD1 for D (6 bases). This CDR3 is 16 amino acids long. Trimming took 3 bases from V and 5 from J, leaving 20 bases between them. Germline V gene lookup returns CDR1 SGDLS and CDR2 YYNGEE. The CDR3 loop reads CASSALPTGRTTEAFF. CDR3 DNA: TGTGCCAGCAGCGCGCTACCAACAGGGAGAACAACTGAAGCTTTCTTT. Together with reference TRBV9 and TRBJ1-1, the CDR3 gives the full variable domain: DSGVTQTPKHLITATGQRVTLRCSPRSGDLSVYWYQQSLDQGLQFLIQYYNGEERAKGNILERFSAQQFPDLHSELNLSSLELGDSALYFCASSALPTGRTTEAFFGQGTRLTVV.